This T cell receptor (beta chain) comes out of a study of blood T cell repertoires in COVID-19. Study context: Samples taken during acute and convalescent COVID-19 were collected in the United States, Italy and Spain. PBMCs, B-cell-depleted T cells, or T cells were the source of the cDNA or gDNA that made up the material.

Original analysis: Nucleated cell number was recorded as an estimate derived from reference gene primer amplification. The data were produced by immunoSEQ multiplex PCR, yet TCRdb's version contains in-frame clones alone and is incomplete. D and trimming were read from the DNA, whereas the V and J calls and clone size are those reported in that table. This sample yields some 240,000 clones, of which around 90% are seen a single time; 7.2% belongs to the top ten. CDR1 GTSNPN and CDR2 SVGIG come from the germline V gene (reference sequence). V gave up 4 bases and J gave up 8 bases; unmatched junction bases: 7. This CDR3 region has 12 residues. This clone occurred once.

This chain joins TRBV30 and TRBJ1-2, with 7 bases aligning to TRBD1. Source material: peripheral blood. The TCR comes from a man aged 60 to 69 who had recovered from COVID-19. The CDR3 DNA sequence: TGTGCCTGGAACAGGGGAGGTGACGGCTACACCTTC. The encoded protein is CAWNRGGDGYTF.